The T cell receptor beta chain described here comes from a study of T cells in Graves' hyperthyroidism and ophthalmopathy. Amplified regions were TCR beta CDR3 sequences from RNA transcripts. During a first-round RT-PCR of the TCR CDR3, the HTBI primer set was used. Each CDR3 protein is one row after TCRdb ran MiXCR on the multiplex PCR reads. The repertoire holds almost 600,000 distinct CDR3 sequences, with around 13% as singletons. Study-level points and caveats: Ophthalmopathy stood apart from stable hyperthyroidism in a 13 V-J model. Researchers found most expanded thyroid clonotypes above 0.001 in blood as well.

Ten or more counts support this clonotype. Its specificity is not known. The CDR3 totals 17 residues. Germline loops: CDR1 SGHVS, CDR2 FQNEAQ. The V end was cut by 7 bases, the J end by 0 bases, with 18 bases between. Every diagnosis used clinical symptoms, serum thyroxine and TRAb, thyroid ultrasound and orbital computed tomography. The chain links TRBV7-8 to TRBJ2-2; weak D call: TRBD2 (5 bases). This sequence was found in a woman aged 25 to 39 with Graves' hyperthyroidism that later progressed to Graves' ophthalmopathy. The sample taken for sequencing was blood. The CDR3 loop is CASNPRADPTNTGELFF. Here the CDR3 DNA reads TGTGCCAGCAACCCGAGGGCCGACCCGACGAACACCGGGGAGCTGTTTTTT.